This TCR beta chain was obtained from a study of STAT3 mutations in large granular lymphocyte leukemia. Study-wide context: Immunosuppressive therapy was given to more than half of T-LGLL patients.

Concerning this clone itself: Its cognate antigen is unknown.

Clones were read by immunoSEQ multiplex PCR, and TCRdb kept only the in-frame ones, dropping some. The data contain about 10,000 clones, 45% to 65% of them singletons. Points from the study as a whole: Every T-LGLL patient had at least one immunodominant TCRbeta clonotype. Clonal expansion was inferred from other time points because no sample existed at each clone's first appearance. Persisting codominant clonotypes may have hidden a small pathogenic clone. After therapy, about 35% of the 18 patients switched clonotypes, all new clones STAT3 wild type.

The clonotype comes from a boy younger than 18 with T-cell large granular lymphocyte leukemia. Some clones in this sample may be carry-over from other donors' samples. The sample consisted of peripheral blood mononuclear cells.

The CDR3 reads CASSSGQGVAPLHF. The CDR3 bases are TGTGCCAGCAGCTCGGGACAGGGAGTGGCACCCCTCCACTTT. The J gene is TRBJ1-6, the V gene TRBV5-4, with 9 nucleotides matching TRBD1. The CDR3 covers 14 residues. The J segment lost 11 bases and the V segment lost 3 bases, leaving 6 bases of the junction unmatched. The germline CDR1 and CDR2 sequences are SGHNT and YYREEE (reference sequence).